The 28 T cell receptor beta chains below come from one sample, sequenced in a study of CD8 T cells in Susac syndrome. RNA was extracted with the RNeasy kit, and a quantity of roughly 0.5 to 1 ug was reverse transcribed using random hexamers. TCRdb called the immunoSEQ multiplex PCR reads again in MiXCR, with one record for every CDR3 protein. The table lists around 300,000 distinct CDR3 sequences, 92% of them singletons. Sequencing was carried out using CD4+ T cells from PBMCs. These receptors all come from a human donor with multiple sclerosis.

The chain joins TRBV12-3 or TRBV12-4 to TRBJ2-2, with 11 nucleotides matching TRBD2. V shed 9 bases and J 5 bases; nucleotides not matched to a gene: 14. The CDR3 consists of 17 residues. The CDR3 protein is CARPTSGSQRMTGELFF. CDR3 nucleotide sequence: TGTGCCAGACCAACTAGCGGGAGTCAAAGGATGACCGGGGAGCTGTTTTTT.

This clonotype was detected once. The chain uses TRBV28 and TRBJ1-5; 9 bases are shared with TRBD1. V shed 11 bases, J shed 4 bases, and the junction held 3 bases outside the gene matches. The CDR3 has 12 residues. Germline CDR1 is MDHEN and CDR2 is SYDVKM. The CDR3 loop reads CAGGTGNQPQHF. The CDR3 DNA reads TGTGCCGGAGGGACAGGGAATCAGCCCCAGCATTTT. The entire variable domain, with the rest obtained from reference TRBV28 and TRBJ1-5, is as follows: DVKVTQSSRYLVKRTGEKVFLECVQDMDHENMFWYRQDPGLGLRLIYFSYDVKMKEKGDIPEGYSVSREKKERFSLILESASTNQTSMYLCAGGTGNQPQHFGDGTRLSIL.

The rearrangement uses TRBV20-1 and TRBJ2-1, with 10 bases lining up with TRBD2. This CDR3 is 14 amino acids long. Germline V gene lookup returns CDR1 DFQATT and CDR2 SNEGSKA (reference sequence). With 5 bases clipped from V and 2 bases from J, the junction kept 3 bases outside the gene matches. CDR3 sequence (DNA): TGCAGTGCTCTAAGCGGGAGGGCCTACAATGAGCAGTTCTTC. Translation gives CSALSGRAYNEQFF.

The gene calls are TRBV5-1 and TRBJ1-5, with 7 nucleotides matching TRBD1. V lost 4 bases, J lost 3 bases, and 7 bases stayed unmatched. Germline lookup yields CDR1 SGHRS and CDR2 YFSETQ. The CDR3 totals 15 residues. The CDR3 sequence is CASSPVTGHNQPQHF. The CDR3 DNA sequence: TGCGCCAGCAGCCCGGTGACAGGGCACAATCAGCCCCAGCATTTT.

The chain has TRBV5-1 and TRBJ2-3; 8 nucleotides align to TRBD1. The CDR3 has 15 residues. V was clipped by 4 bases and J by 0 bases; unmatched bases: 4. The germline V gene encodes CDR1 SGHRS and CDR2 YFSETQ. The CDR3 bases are TGCGCCAGCAGCCCGACAGGGGATAGCACAGATACGCAGTATTTT. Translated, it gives CASSPTGDSTDTQYF.

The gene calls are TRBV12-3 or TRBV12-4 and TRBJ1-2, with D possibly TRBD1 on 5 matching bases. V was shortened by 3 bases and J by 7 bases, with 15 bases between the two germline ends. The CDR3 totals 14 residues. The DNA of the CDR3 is TGTGCCAGCAGTTTCCCCGGGGCAGTCCGTGGCTACACCTTC. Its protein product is CASSFPGAVRGYTF.

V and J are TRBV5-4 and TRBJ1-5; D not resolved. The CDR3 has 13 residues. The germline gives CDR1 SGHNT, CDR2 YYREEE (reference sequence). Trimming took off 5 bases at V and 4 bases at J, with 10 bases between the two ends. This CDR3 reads CASSLTPNQPQHF. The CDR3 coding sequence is TGTGCCAGCAGTCTCACACCTAATCAGCCCCAGCATTTT.

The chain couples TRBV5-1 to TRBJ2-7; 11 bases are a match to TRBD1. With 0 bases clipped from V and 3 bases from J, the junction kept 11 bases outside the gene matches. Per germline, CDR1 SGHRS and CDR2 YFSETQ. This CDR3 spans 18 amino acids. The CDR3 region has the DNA TGCGCCAGCAGCTTGGGGAGGACAGGGGGCTTCACTATCTACGAGCAGTACTTC. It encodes CASSLGRTGGFTIYEQYF.

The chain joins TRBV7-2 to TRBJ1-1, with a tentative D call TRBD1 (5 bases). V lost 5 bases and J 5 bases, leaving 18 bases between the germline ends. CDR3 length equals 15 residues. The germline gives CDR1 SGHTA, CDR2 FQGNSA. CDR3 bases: TGTGCCAGCAGCCCCCGGGACGCCAAACGGACTGAAGCTTTCTTT. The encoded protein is CASSPRDAKRTEAFF.

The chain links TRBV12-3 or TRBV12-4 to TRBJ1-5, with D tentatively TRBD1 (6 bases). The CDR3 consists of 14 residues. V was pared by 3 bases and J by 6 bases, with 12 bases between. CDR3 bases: TGTGCCAGCAGTTTCGGGGGGCAGGCTCAGCCCCAGCATTTT. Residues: CASSFGGQAQPQHF.

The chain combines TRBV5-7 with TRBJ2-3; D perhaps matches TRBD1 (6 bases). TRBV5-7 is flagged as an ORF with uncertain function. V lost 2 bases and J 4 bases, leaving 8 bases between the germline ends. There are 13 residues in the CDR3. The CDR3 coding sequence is TGTGCCAGCAGCTTCAGGGGCTCAGATACGCAGTATTTT. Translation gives CASSFRGSDTQYF.

The DNA of the CDR3 is TGCGCCAGCAGCTTGGCAGACAGCCACTCCTACGAGCAGTACTTC. Amino acid sequence: CASSLADSHSYEQYF. The chain is built from TRBV5-1 and TRBJ2-7; D perhaps matches TRBD1 (5 bases). Germline values: CDR1 SGHRS, CDR2 YFSETQ. V lost 0 bases and J lost 0, with 10 bases in between. The CDR3 totals 15 residues.

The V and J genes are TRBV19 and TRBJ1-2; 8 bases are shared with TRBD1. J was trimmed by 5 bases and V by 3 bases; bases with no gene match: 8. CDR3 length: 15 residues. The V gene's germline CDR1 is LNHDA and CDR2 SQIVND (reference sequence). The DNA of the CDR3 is TGTGCCAGTAGTATGGGGAGGACAGGGAGATATGGCTACACCTTC. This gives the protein CASSMGRTGRYGYTF.

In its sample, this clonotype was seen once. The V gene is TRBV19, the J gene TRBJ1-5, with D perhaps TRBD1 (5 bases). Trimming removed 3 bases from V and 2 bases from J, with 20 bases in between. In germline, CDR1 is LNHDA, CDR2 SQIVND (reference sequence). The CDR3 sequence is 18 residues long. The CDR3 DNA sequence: TGTGCCAGTAGTATTTCCGGGACGGGAAGGTCTGGCAATCAGCCCCAGCATTTT. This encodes CASSISGTGRSGNQPQHF.

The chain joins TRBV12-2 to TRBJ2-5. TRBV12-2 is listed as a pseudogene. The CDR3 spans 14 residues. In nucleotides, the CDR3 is TGTGCAAGTCGCTCCACGGGGGTCCAAGAGACCCAGTACTTC. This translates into CASRSTGVQETQYF.

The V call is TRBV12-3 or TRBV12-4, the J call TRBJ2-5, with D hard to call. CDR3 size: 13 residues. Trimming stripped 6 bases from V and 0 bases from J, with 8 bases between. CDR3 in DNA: TGTGCCAGCAGCTCCGGACACCAAGAGACCCAGTACTTC. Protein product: CASSSGHQETQYF.

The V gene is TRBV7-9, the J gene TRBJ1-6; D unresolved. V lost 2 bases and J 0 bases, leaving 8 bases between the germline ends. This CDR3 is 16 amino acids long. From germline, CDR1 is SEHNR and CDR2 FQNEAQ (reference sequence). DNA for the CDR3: TGTGCCAGCAGCTTAAGCCTTTACTCCTATAATTCACCCCTCCACTTT. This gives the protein CASSLSLYSYNSPLHF.

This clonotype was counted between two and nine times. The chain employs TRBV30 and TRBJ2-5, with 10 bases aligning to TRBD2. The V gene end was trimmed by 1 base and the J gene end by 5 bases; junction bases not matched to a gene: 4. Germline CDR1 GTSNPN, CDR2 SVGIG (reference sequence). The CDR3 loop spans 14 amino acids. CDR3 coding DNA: TGTGCCTGGAGTGGCGGGACTAGCGTCGAGACCCAGTACTTC. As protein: CAWSGGTSVETQYF. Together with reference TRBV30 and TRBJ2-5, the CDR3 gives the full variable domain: SQTIHQWPATLVQPVGSPLSLECTVEGTSNPNLYWYRQAAGRGLQLLFYSVGIGQISSEVPQNLSASRPQDRQFILSSKKLLLSDSGFYLCAWSGGTSVETQYFGPGTRLLVL.

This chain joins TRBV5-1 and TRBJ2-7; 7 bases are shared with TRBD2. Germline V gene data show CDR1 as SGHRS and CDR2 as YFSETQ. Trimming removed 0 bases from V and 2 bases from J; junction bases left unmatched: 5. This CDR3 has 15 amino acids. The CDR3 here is CASSLGLAVAYEQYF. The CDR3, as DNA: TGCGCCAGCAGCTTGGGACTAGCTGTAGCCTACGAGCAGTACTTC.

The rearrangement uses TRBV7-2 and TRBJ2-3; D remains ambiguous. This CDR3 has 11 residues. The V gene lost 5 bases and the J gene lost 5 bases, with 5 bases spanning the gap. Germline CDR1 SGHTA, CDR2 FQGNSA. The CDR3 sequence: CASSALDTQYF. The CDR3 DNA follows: TGTGCCAGCAGCGCCTTAGATACGCAGTATTTT.

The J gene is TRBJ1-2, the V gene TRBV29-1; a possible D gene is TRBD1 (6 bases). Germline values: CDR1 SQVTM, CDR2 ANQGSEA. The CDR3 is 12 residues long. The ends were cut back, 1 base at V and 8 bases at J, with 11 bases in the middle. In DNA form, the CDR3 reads TGCAGCGTTGAAGGGGGGGCTAAGGGCTACACCTTC. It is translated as CSVEGGAKGYTF.

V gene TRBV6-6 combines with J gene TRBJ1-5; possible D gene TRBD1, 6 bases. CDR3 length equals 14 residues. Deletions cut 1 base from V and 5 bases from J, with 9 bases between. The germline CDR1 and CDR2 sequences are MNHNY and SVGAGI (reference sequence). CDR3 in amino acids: CASSYWGADQPQHF. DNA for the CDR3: TGTGCCAGCAGTTACTGGGGGGCTGATCAGCCCCAGCATTTT.

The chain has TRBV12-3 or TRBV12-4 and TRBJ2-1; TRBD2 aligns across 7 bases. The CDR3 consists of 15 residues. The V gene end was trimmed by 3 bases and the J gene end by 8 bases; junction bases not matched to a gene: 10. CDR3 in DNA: TGTGCCAGCAGTTTCGCCGGGAGGATTAGGGATGAGCAGTTCTTC. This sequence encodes CASSFAGRIRDEQFF.

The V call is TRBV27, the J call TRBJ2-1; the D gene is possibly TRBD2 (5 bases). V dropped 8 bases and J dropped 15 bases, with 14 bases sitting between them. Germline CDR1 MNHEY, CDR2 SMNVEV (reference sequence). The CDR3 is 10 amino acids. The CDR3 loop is CASCSGELFF. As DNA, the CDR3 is TGTGCCAGCTGTAGTGGGGAGTTGTTCTTC.

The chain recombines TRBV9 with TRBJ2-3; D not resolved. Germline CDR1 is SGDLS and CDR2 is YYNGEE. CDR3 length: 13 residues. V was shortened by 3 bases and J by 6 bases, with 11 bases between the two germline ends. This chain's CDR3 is CASSARILDTQYF. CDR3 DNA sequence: TGTGCCAGCAGCGCGAGGATCTTGGATACGCAGTATTTT.

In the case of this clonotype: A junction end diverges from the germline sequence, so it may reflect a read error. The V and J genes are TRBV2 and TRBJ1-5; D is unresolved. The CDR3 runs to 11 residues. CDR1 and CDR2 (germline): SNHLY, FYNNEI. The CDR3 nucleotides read TGTGCCAGCAGAGAAGGATTTACCCAGCATTTT. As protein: CASREGFTQHF. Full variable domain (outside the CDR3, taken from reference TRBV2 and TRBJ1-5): EPEVTQTPSHQVTQMGQEVILRCVPISNHLYFYWYRQILGQKVEFLVSFYNNEISEKSEIFDDQFSVERPDGSNFTLKIRSTKLEDSAMYFCASREGFTQHFGDGTRLSIL.

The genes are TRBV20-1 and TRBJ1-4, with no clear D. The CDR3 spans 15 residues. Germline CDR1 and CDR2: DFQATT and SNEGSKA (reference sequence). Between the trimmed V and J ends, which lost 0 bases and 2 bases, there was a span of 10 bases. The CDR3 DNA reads TGCAGTGCTAGAGATGCCCACAGCACTAATGAAAAACTGTTTTTT. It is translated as CSARDAHSTNEKLFF.

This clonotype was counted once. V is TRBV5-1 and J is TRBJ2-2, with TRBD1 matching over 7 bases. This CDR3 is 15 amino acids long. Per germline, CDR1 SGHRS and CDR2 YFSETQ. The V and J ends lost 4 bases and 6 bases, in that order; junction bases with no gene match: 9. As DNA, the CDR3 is TGCGCCAGCAGCCTGACAGGGCATTCGGCCGGGGAGCTGTTTTTT. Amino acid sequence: CASSLTGHSAGELFF.